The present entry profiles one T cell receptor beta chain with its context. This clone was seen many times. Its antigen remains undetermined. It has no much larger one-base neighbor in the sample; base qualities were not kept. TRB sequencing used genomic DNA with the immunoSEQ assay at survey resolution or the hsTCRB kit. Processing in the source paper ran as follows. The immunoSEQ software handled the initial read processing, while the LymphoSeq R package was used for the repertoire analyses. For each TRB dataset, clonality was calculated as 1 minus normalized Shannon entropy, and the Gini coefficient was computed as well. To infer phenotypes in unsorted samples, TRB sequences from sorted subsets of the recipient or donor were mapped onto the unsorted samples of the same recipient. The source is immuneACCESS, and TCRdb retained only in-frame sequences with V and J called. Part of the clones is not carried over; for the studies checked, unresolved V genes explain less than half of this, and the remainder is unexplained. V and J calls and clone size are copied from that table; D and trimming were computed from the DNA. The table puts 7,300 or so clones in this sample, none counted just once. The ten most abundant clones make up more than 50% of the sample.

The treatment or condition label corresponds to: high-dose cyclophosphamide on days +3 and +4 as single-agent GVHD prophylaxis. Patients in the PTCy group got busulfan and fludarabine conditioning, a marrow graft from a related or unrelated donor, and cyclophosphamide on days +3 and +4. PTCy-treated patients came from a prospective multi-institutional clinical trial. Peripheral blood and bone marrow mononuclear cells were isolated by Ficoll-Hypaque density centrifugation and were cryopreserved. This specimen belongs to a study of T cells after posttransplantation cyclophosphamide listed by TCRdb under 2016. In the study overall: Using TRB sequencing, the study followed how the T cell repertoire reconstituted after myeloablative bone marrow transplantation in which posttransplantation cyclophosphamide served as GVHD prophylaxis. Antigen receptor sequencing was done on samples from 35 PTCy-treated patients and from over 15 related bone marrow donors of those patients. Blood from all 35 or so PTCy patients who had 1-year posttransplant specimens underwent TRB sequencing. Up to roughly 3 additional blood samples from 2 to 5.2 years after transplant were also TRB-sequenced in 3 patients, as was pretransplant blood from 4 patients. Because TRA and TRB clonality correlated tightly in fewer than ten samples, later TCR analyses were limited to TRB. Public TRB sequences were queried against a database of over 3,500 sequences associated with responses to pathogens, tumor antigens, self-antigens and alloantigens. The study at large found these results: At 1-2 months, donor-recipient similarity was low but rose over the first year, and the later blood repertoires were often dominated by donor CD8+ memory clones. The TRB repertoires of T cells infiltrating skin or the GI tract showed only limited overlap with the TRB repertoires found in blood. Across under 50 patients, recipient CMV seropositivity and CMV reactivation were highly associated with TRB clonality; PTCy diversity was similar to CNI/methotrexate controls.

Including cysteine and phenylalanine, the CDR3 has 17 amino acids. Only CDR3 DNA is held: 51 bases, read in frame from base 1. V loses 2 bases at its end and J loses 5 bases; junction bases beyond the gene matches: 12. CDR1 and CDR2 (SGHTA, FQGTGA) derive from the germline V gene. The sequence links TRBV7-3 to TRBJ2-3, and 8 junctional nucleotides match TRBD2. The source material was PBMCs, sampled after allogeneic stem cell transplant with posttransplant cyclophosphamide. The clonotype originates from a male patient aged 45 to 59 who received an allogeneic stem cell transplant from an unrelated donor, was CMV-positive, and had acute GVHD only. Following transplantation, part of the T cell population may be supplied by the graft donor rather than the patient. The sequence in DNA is TGTGCCAGCAGCTTATCGGGTAGCGGGAATGGGGTAGATACGCAGTATTTT. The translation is CASSLSGSGNGVDTQYF.